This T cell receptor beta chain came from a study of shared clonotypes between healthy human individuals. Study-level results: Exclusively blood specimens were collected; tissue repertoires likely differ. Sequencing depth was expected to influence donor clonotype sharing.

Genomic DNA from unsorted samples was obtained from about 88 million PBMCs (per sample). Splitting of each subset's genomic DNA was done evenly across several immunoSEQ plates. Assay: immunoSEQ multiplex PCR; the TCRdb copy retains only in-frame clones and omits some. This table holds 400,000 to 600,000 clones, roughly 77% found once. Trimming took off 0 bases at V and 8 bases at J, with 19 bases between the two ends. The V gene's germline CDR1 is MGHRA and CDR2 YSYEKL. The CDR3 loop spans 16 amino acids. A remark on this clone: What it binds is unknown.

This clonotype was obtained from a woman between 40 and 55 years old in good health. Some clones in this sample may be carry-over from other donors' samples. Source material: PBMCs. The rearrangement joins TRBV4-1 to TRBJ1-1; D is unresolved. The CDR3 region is CASSQDWHSQAREAFF. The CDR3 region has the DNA TGCGCCAGCAGCCAAGACTGGCACAGCCAGGCTAGAGAAGCTTTCTTT.